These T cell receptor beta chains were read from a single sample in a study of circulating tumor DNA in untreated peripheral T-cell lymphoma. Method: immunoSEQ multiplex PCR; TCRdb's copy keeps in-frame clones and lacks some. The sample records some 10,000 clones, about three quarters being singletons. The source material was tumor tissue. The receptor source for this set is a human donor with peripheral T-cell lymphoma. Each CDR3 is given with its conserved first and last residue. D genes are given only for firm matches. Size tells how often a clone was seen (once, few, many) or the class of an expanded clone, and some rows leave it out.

TGTGCCAGCTCACGGGGGACAGCTAGCACAGATACGCAGTATTTT | CASSRGTASTDTQYF | NA | TRBJ2-3 | TRBV18 | TRBD1
TGTGCCAGCAGCCCTTTAATCCAGGCATCTGGGGCCAACGTCCTGACTTTC | CASSPLIQASGANVLTF | NA | TRBJ2-6 | TRBV11-3 | NA
TGTGCCTGGAGTCCTCTAGCGGGGGGTCGGTACGAGCAGTACTTC | CAWSPLAGGRYEQYF | NA | TRBJ2-7 | TRBV30 | TRBD2
TGTGCCAGCAGTTTATCTTCCTGGACAGGGGGAAACACTGAAGCTTTCTTT | CASSLSSWTGGNTEAFF | NA | TRBJ1-1 | TRBV28 | TRBD1
TGTGCCAGCTCACTAGAACAGGGGGTGAATGAGCAGTTCTTC | CASSLEQGVNEQFF | once | TRBJ2-1 | TRBV18 | TRBD1
TGTGCCAGCAGTTTATTTCGGGCCGGTTTTAGCAATCAGCCCCAGCATTTT | CASSLFRAGFSNQPQHF | NA | TRBJ1-5 | TRBV28 | NA
TGTGCCAGCAGTGAAATGACCCTAAAGGACGAAAAACTGTTTTTT | CASSEMTLKDEKLFF | NA | TRBJ1-4 | TRBV6-4 | NA
TGTGCCAGCAGGCAAAGCCTGGCCCACTACGAGCAGTACTTC | CASRQSLAHYEQYF | NA | TRBJ2-7 | TRBV28 | NA
TGTGCCAGCAGCTTGGCCGGGCAGGGGGGCGGTTCACCCCTCCACTTT | CASSLAGQGGGSPLHF | NA | TRBJ1-6 | TRBV11-3 | TRBD1
TGCGCCAGCAGCCAAGAAGGGACGGGCAATCAGCCCCAGCATTTT | CASSQEGTGNQPQHF | NA | TRBJ1-5 | TRBV1 | NA
TGCAGCGTTGAAGATTGGGGGAAGGTCCCACGGGCTTTCTTT | CSVEDWGKVPRAFF | NA | TRBJ1-1 | TRBV29-1 | NA
TGTGCCAGCAGCTTAGCCCCTAGGGACAGGGACTACACCGGGGAGCTGTTTTTT | CASSLAPRDRDYTGELFF | NA | TRBJ2-2 | TRBV7-8 | TRBD1
TGCGCCAGCAGTGAGGGAAGCCAGGGCAAAGAGACCCAGTACTTC | CASSEGSQGKETQYF | once | TRBJ2-5 | TRBV10-2 | NA
TGCGCCAGCAGCTTGGACACTGCAACTAATGAAAAACTGTTTTTT | CASSLDTATNEKLFF | NA | TRBJ1-4 | TRBV5-1 | NA
TGTGCCAGCAGTTTGGACAGCTACGAGCAGTACTTC | CASSLDSYEQYF | NA | TRBJ2-7 | TRBV25-1 | NA
TGTGCCAGTAGTATAGGACGGGACAGGGTGGACTATGGCTACACCTTC | CASSIGRDRVDYGYTF | NA | TRBJ1-2 | TRBV19 | TRBD1
TGTGCCAGCAGACTCTCTGGGGCCAACGTCCTGACTTTC | CASRLSGANVLTF | NA | TRBJ2-6 | TRBV6-8 | NA
TGTGCCAGCAGTTACTCGGGGGGCCGGGGCTACACCTTC | CASSYSGGRGYTF | few | TRBJ1-2 | TRBV6-7 | NA